The next 13 T cell receptor beta chains were all read from a single sample in a study of T cell repertoires in cytomegalovirus infection. Using its own MiXCR run on the reads, TCRdb lists one record per CDR3 protein. The sample carries around 180,000 distinct CDR3 sequences, under 25% recorded once. Sequencing was done on a sample of PBMCs. All receptors come from a human donor in good health (CMV status not recorded). Some clones in this sample may be carry-over from other donors' samples.

The sample holds many counts of this clonotype. The CDR3 DNA is TGTGCCAGCAGCCCGCGGACTAGCGGGGGGTCCTACAATGAGCAGTTCTTC. This codes for CASSPRTSGGSYNEQFF. V usage is TRBV7-3 and J usage is TRBJ2-1; TRBD2 matches 14 bases. J gave up 1 base and V 5 bases, and 4 bases lay outside the gene matches. Germline V gene lookup returns CDR1 SGHTA and CDR2 FQGTGA. The CDR3 extends over 17 amino acids. Together with reference TRBV7-3 and TRBJ2-1, the CDR3 gives the full variable domain: GAGVSQTPSNKVTEKGKYVELRCDPISGHTALYWYRQSLGQGPEFLIYFQGTGAADDSGLPNDRFFAVRPEGSVSTLKIQRTERGDSAVYLCASSPRTSGGSYNEQFFGPGTRLTVL.

This clonotype was seen ten or more times. The chain uses TRBV7-6 and TRBJ2-7; 10 bases line up with TRBD2. The V and J ends lost 3 bases and 7 bases, in that order; junction bases with no gene match: 9. This CDR3 region has 15 residues. Germline CDR1 is SGHVS and CDR2 is FNYEAQ. The CDR3 region is CASSLATSGSGEQYF. DNA for the CDR3: TGTGCCAGCAGCTTGGCGACTAGCGGGTCGGGGGAGCAGTACTTC.

This clonotype showed up many times. DNA for the CDR3: TGTGCCAGCAGCCCAGTCCGGGAGCTAGCCCGCCATGTTTCCTACAATGAGCAGTTCTTC. Residues: CASSPVRELARHVSYNEQFF. The V call is TRBV7-2, the J call TRBJ2-1; perhaps TRBD2 as D (6 bases). The CDR3 totals 20 residues. Trimming removed 5 bases at V and 1 base at J, with 27 bases between. Germline V gene data show CDR1 as SGHTA and CDR2 as FQGNSA. Based on the CDR3 plus reference TRBV7-2 and TRBJ2-1, the full variable domain is GAGVSQSPSNKVTEKGKDVELRCDPISGHTALYWYRQSLGQGLEFLIYFQGNSAPDKSGLPSDRFSAERTGGSVSTLTIQRTQQEDSAVYLCASSPVRELARHVSYNEQFFGPGTRLTVL.

The genes are TRBV11-2 and TRBJ2-2; 7 bases are a match to TRBD1. CDR3 size: 16 residues. The junction had 11 bases not matched to a gene; V was cut back by 6 bases and J by 4 bases. Germline V gene lookup returns CDR1 SGHAT and CDR2 FQNNGV. Here the CDR3 reads CASRKGSGTVTGELFF. Written as DNA, the CDR3 is TGTGCCAGCAGAAAAGGGTCGGGGACAGTCACCGGGGAGCTGTTTTTT.

This clonotype showed up just a few times. V gene TRBV6-6 combines with J gene TRBJ1-4, with D unresolved. V dropped 7 bases and J dropped 7 bases, with 13 bases sitting between them. Germline V gives CDR1 MNHNY, CDR2 SVGAGI (reference sequence). CDR3 length: 13 amino acids. This CDR3 is CASTITLAEKLFF. For the CDR3, the DNA is TGTGCCAGCACTATTACCCTGGCTGAAAAACTGTTTTTT.

The genes are TRBV14 and TRBJ2-4, with TRBD1 identical over 8 bases. Germline V lookup: CDR1 SGHDN, CDR2 FVKESK. The length of the CDR3 is 17 residues. The junction had 6 bases not matched to a gene; V was cut back by 1 base and J by 1 base. CDR3 in amino acids: CASSQGHRQGAKNIQYF. The DNA for the CDR3 is TGTGCCAGCAGCCAAGGGCACCGACAGGGGGCCAAAAACATTCAGTACTTC.

J is TRBJ2-1 and V is TRBV7-9, with D tentatively TRBD2 (6 bases). The CDR3 consists of 11 residues. Trimming shortened V by 6 bases and J by 7 bases, and 7 bases separated the two germline ends. Germline CDR1 reads SEHNR; CDR2 reads FQNEAQ (reference sequence). CDR3 protein: CASRRGNEQFF. In DNA form, the CDR3 reads TGTGCCAGCAGACGGGGGAATGAGCAGTTCTTC.

The chain recombines TRBV20-1 with TRBJ2-1, with TRBD2 identical over 11 bases. This CDR3 region has 14 residues. Per germline, CDR1 DFQATT and CDR2 SNEGSKA (reference sequence). V shed 6 bases and J 7 bases; nucleotides not matched to a gene: 8. DNA of the CDR3: TGCAGTGCCCATCCTAGCGGGGGGCCTAATGAGCAGTTCTTC. Its translation is CSAHPSGGPNEQFF.

This clonotype showed up just a few times. The chain combines TRBV6-6 with TRBJ1-1; tentatively, D is TRBD1 (5 bases). CDR3 length: 16 amino acids. From germline, CDR1 is MNHNY and CDR2 SVGAGI (reference sequence). The germline V and J ends were trimmed by 6 bases and 4 bases, with 21 bases remaining between them. The CDR3 loop is CASSRRRDGAGTEAFF. The CDR3 coding sequence is TGTGCCAGCAGCAGACGCCGGGACGGCGCCGGCACTGAAGCTTTCTTT.

The genes are TRBV6-2 or TRBV6-3 and TRBJ1-1; no reliable D call. The CDR3 contains 13 residues. Germline assignment: CDR1 MNHEY and CDR2 SVGEGT. V dropped 0 bases and J dropped 1 base, with 3 bases sitting between them. The CDR3 sequence: CASSYSQNTEAFF. The CDR3 DNA is TGTGCCAGCAGTTACTCGCAGAACACTGAAGCTTTCTTT.

The V call is TRBV7-9, the J call TRBJ1-2, with D possibly matching TRBD1 (5 bases). The V gene's germline CDR1 is SEHNR and CDR2 FQNEAQ (reference sequence). The CDR3 spans 16 residues. Trimming left V 5 bases short and J 1 base short, with 17 bases between. The CDR3 DNA reads as TGTGCCAGCAGCGCTCCGGGGGGAACCATTAACTATGGCTACACCTTC. It yields the protein CASSAPGGTINYGYTF. The full variable domain, completed using reference TRBV7-9 and TRBJ1-2, is DTGVSQNPRHKITKRGQNVTFRCDPISEHNRLYWYRQTLGQGPEFLTYFQNEAQLEKSRLLSDRFSAERPKGSFSTLEIQRTEQGDSAMYLCASSAPGGTINYGYTFGSGTRLTVV.

This clonotype was counted at least ten times. The rearrangement links TRBV19 to TRBJ2-7, with unresolved D. Germline lookup yields CDR1 LNHDA and CDR2 SQIVND (reference sequence). The V end was cut by 3 bases, the J end by 7 bases, with 22 bases between. The CDR3 spans 16 residues. The DNA for the CDR3 is TGTGCCAGTAGTATTGCTCGGCAGGCGACGCTTGGGGAGCAGTACTTC. It encodes CASSIARQATLGEQYF.

With regard to this clonotype: A much larger clone lies a single base off, so this may be a read error. V and J are TRBV7-2 and TRBJ2-2; D is ambiguous. Germline CDR1 SGHTA, CDR2 FQGNSA. This CDR3 has 15 residues. CDR3 in amino acids: CASSLALANTVELFF. The CDR3 DNA follows: TGTGCCAGCAGCTTAGCCCTCGCGAACACCGTGGAGCTGTTTTTT.